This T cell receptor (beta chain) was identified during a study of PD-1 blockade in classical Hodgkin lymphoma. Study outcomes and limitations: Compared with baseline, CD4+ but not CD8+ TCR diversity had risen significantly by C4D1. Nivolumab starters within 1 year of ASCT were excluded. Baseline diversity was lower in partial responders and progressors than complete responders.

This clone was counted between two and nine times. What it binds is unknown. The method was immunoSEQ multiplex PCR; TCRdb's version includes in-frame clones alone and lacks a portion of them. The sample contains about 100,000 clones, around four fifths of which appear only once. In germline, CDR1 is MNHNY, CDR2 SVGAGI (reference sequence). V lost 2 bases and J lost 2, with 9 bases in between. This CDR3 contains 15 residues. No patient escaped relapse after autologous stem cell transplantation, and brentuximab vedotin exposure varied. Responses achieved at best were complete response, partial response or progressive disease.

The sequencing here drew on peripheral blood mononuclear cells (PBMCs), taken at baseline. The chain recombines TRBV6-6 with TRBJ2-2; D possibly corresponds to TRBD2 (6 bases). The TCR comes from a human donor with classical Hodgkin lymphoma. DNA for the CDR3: TGTGCCAGCAGTTACCGGCGGGATAACACCGGGGAGCTGTTTTTT. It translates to CASSYRRDNTGELFF.